The 21 T cell receptor beta chains in this list originate from one sample, sequenced in a study of T cells in Graves' hyperthyroidism and ophthalmopathy. There were TCR beta CDR3 regions amplified from RNA transcripts. TCR CDR3 underwent first-round RT-PCR with the HTBI primer set. TCRdb called the multiplex PCR reads again in MiXCR, with one record for every CDR3 protein. The sample holds more than 550,000 distinct CDR3 sequences, around 16% seen once. The source material was blood. All receptors derive from a man in his forties or fifties with Graves' hyperthyroidism.

This clonotype was observed at least ten times. The chain combines TRBV24-1 with TRBJ2-7; D is perhaps TRBD1 (5 bases). The CDR3 is 14 amino acids. Germline values: CDR1 KGHDR, CDR2 SFDVKD. Trimming took 3 bases from V and 4 from J, leaving 12 bases between them. CDR3 loop: CATSDTDRSYEQYF. The CDR3 coding sequence is TGTGCCACCAGTGATACCGACAGAAGTTACGAGCAGTACTTC.

There are many counts of this clonotype. V is TRBV2 and J is TRBJ1-4; tentative D call: TRBD1 (6 bases). Trimming stripped 3 bases from V and 7 bases from J, with 12 bases between. The CDR3 consists of 14 residues. The germline V gene has CDR1 SNHLY and CDR2 FYNNEI. This CDR3 reads CASSDSGAFEKLFF. As DNA, the CDR3 is TGTGCCAGCAGTGATTCGGGGGCTTTTGAAAAACTGTTTTTT. The variable domain in full, completed from reference TRBV2 and TRBJ1-4, reads EPEVTQTPSHQVTQMGQEVILRCVPISNHLYFYWYRQILGQKVEFLVSFYNNEISEKSEIFDDQFSVERPDGSNFTLKIRSTKLEDSAMYFCASSDSGAFEKLFFGSGTQLSVL.

This clonotype was counted between two and nine times. The chain combines TRBV24-1 with TRBJ2-3, with a possible D match to TRBD1 (5 bases). The germline V and J ends were trimmed by 4 bases and 4 bases, with 14 bases remaining between them. The germline CDR1 and CDR2 sequences are KGHDR and SFDVKD. The CDR3 covers 15 residues. This chain's CDR3 is CATSEGKGRSDTQYF. The CDR3 region has the DNA TGTGCCACCAGTGAGGGGAAGGGGCGTTCAGATACGCAGTATTTT.

This clonotype was seen more than once but under ten times. The chain uses TRBV6-2 or TRBV6-3 and TRBJ2-5; 12 positions agree with TRBD2. This CDR3 has 16 residues. V was pared by 5 bases and J by 5 bases, with 9 bases of the junction left unmatched. The germline V gene has CDR1 MNHEY and CDR2 SVGEGT. The CDR3 sequence: CASSDRLAGGLETQYF. Here the CDR3 DNA reads TGTGCCAGCAGTGATCGGCTAGCGGGAGGGCTGGAGACCCAGTACTTC.

V usage is TRBV11-2 and J usage is TRBJ2-7; unclear D gene. Deletions cut 4 bases from V and 4 bases from J, with 14 bases between. The CDR3 totals 14 residues. In germline, CDR1 is SGHAT, CDR2 FQNNGV. The CDR3 DNA sequence: TGTGCCAGCAGCTATCGAGCCCACGAGTACGAGCAGTACTTC. Protein: CASSYRAHEYEQYF.

J is TRBJ1-4 and V is TRBV5-1; D is undetermined. The germline V and J ends were trimmed by 1 base and 0 bases, with 13 bases remaining between them. Germline V CDR1 and CDR2: SGHRS, YFSETQ. The CDR3 is made up of 17 amino acids. CDR3 protein: CASSLNPSTSTNEKLFF. DNA for the CDR3: TGCGCCAGCAGCTTGAACCCCTCAACCTCAACTAATGAAAAACTGTTTTTT.

There are a few counts of this clonotype. This chain uses TRBV20-1 with TRBJ1-2; D is possibly TRBD1 (5 bases). The CDR3 consists of 12 residues. CDR1 DFQATT and CDR2 SNEGSKA come from the germline V gene (reference sequence). V was shortened by 3 bases and J by 4 bases, with 9 bases between the two germline ends. Here the CDR3 reads CSASPDTYGYTF. The CDR3 DNA reads TGCAGTGCTAGCCCGGACACCTATGGCTACACCTTC.

The chain joins TRBV4-3 to TRBJ2-7; weak D call: TRBD1 (8 bases). Germline-derived CDR1 and CDR2 are LGHNA and YSLEER. The CDR3 is 16 amino acids. Deletions cut 1 base from V and 5 bases from J, with 18 bases between. The CDR3 protein is CASSQGRTGGVHEQYF. CDR3 nucleotides: TGCGCCAGCAGCCAAGGACGTACAGGGGGGGTACACGAGCAGTACTTC.

The table lists this clonotype with a few counts. V is TRBV6-5 and J is TRBJ2-7; 10 nucleotides match TRBD1. The CDR3 covers 14 residues. Germline V gene lookup returns CDR1 MNHEY and CDR2 SVGAGI. V shed 2 bases and J 6 bases; nucleotides not matched to a gene: 4. CDR3 nucleotide sequence: TGTGCCAGCAGTTACACGGGACAGGGGACCGAGCAGTACTTC. It encodes CASSYTGQGTEQYF.

At least ten counts were recorded for this clonotype. The chain employs TRBV6-1 and TRBJ2-7; D is perhaps TRBD1 (6 bases). The CDR3 spans 15 residues. Deletions cut 2 bases from V and 0 bases from J, with 11 bases between. CDR1 is MNHNS and CDR2 is SASEGT in the germline V gene. Here the CDR3 reads CASSESRGLSYEQYF. Written as DNA, the CDR3 is TGTGCCAGCAGTGAAAGCAGGGGTCTCTCCTACGAGCAGTACTTC.

This chain connects TRBV6-2 or TRBV6-3 to TRBJ2-7; D remains ambiguous. V was trimmed by 6 bases and J by 0 bases, leaving 18 bases between them. CDR1 MNHEY and CDR2 SVGEGT come from the germline V gene. The CDR3 contains 16 residues. In DNA form, the CDR3 reads TGTGCCAGCAGCCCCCAAGGTTCGCGTGTCTCCTACGAGCAGTACTTC. Encoded protein: CASSPQGSRVSYEQYF.

This clonotype was recorded many times. This chain links TRBV20-1 with TRBJ2-1; D gene unclear. The CDR3 runs 11 residues. V lost 3 bases and J lost 10, with 10 bases in between. Per the germline V gene, CDR1 is DFQATT and CDR2 is SNEGSKA (reference sequence). The CDR3 bases are TGCAGTGCTAGTAGCAATCGGGAGCAGTTCTTC. This encodes CSASSNREQFF.

In its sample, this clonotype was seen many times. The J gene is TRBJ2-7, the V gene TRBV15; D is possibly TRBD1 (6 bases). The V gene's germline CDR1 is LNHNV and CDR2 YYDKDF (reference sequence). V was shortened by 0 bases and J by 1 base, with 13 bases between the two germline ends. This CDR3 comprises 16 residues. CDR3 residues: CATSRDLLQGSYEQYF. CDR3 DNA: TGTGCCACCAGCAGAGATTTACTACAGGGATCCTACGAGCAGTACTTC. Full variable domain (outside the CDR3, taken from reference TRBV15 and TRBJ2-7): DAMVIQNPRYQVTQFGKPVTLSCSQTLNHNVMYWYQQKSSQAPKLLFHYYDKDFNNEADTPDNFQSRRPNTSFCFLDIRSPGLGDTAMYLCATSRDLLQGSYEQYFGPGTRLTVT.

As regards this clonotype: This may arise from a read error, as a much more abundant clone is one base away. CDR3 region: CASRPEQGAEGANVLTF. The CDR3 DNA follows: TGTGCCAGCAGGCCGGAACAGGGGGCAGAAGGGGCCAACGTCCTGACTTTC. This chain uses TRBV12-3 or TRBV12-4 with TRBJ2-6; 9 bases are shared with TRBD1. The V gene end was trimmed by 6 bases and the J gene end by 4 bases; junction bases not matched to a gene: 10. The CDR3 spans 17 residues.

This chain connects TRBV6-2 or TRBV6-3 to TRBJ2-1; D is uncertain. Deletions cut 2 bases from V and 3 bases from J, with 11 bases between. The CDR3 sequence is 15 residues long. Germline V gene data show CDR1 as MNHEY and CDR2 as SVGEGT. The CDR3 coding sequence is TGTGCCAGCAGTTACGGTGCTAGTTACTACAATGAGCAGTTCTTC. Its translation: CASSYGASYYNEQFF.

This clonotype was seen ten or more times. The rearrangement uses TRBV28 and TRBJ1-5; TRBD1 matches at 10 bases. The CDR3 spans 16 residues. With 5 bases clipped from V and 6 bases from J, the junction kept 10 bases outside the gene matches. Germline CDR1 reads MDHEN; CDR2 reads SYDVKM. CDR3 region: CASSGAGTGVFQPQHF. CDR3 DNA sequence: TGTGCCAGCAGTGGGGCCGGGACAGGGGTTTTTCAGCCCCAGCATTTT.

This clonotype was detected many times. The V and J genes are TRBV11-2 and TRBJ2-7; 7 bases map to TRBD2. The CDR3 contains 14 residues. Germline CDR1 is SGHAT and CDR2 is FQNNGV. Trimming at V came to 5 bases and at J to 3 bases, leaving 7 bases not matched to a gene. CDR3 sequence: CASSHPGLFYEQYF. CDR3 bases: TGTGCCAGCAGCCACCCGGGACTATTCTACGAGCAGTACTTC.

The V call is TRBV24-1, the J call TRBJ2-3, with TRBD1 identical over 12 bases. Per the germline V gene, CDR1 is KGHDR and CDR2 is SFDVKD. Trimming at V came to 0 bases and at J to 2 bases, leaving 8 bases not matched to a gene. The CDR3 totals 19 residues. The DNA of the CDR3 is TGTGCCACCAGTGATTTGAGGGACAGGGGGCATAGGGACACAGATACGCAGTATTTT. Protein: CATSDLRDRGHRDTDTQYF.

The chain uses TRBV19 and TRBJ2-3; 9 bases map to TRBD2. Looked up from germline, CDR1 is LNHDA and CDR2 is SQIVND (reference sequence). The ends lost 9 bases at V and 1 base at J; junction bases unmatched: 14. The CDR3 has 17 residues. Written as DNA, the CDR3 is TGTGCCAGCTCCGTAGCGGGAGAAGGTGTCGGCACAGATACGCAGTATTTT. Protein product: CASSVAGEGVGTDTQYF.

This clonotype has ten or more counts. J is TRBJ2-1 and V is TRBV5-1; D is possibly TRBD1 or TRBD2 (6 bases each). Germline V lookup: CDR1 SGHRS, CDR2 YFSETQ. The germline V and J ends were trimmed by 0 bases and 7 bases, with 14 bases remaining between them. The CDR3 contains 15 residues. CDR3: CASSLGPGALNEQFF. In nucleotides, the CDR3 is TGCGCCAGCAGCTTGGGCCCGGGGGCGCTGAATGAGCAGTTCTTC.

This clonotype came up a few times. The genes are TRBV5-1 and TRBJ1-3; D gene unclear. CDR3 length equals 13 residues. Germline CDR1 SGHRS, CDR2 YFSETQ. V shed 4 bases and J shed 8 bases, with 13 bases lying between them. CDR3 sequence reads: CASSATGVDTIYF. Written as DNA, the CDR3 is TGCGCCAGCAGCGCGACTGGAGTTGACACCATATATTTT.